This entry lists 7 T cell receptor beta chains sequenced from one sample in a study of blood T cell repertoires in COVID-19. The data were produced by immunoSEQ multiplex PCR, yet TCRdb's version contains in-frame clones alone and is incomplete. The table has about 260,000 clones, 80% to 95% seen once. Specimen: peripheral blood. These receptors all stem from a person aged 18 to 30 with COVID-19, enrolled during active disease.

This clone was found once. This chain links TRBV28 with TRBJ2-7; 8 bases fit TRBD2. The CDR3 totals 15 residues. The V and J ends lost 2 bases and 1 base, in that order; junction bases with no gene match: 4. Germline V gives CDR1 MDHEN, CDR2 SYDVKM. The CDR3 sequence: CASSLRTSKSYEQYF. The CDR3 DNA reads TGTGCCAGCAGTTTAAGGACTAGCAAATCCTACGAGCAGTACTTC.

This chain uses TRBV4-1 with TRBJ2-1; TRBD2 matches at 11 bases. The CDR3 consists of 17 residues. Germline V gene lookup returns CDR1 MGHRA and CDR2 YSYEKL. V was pared by 4 bases and J by 4 bases, with 9 bases of the junction left unmatched. CDR3 coding DNA: TGCGCCAGCAGCCTCAGACTAGCGGGGCCTATTTACAATGAGCAGTTCTTC. Protein product: CASSLRLAGPIYNEQFF.

The V gene is TRBV24-1, the J gene TRBJ1-2, with D perhaps TRBD1 (5 bases). Germline CDR1 is KGHDR and CDR2 is SFDVKD. The V and J ends lost 2 bases and 2 bases respectively, with 8 bases between them. This CDR3 comprises 14 residues. CDR3 bases: TGTGCCACCAGTGATTCCACAGGAAACTATGGCTACACCTTC. As protein: CATSDSTGNYGYTF.

V usage is TRBV3-1 (or the pseudogene TRBV3-2) and J usage is TRBJ2-7, with 10 bases identical to TRBD1. The V segment lost 4 bases and the J segment 6 bases; nucleotides outside the gene matches: 9. Germline V gene data show CDR1 as LGHDT and CDR2 as YNNKEL (reference sequence). There are 15 residues in the CDR3. The CDR3 region has the DNA TGTGCCAGCAGCCCTCAGACAGGGGGCGCGTCCGAGCAGTACTTC. Its translation is CASSPQTGGASEQYF.

V usage is TRBV7-9 and J usage is TRBJ1-1; unclear D gene. The ends were cut back, 6 bases at V and 1 base at J, with 15 bases in the middle. This CDR3 region has 15 residues. CDR1 is SEHNR, CDR2 FQNEAQ, per germline (reference sequence). In nucleotides, the CDR3 is TGTGCCAGCAGACGCATCGGAGGAGCGAACACTGAAGCTTTCTTT. The encoded protein is CASRRIGGANTEAFF.

This sequence joins TRBV2 and TRBJ2-1, with 10 bases that match TRBD2. Trimming at V came to 7 bases and at J to 4 bases, leaving 4 bases not matched to a gene. CDR1 SNHLY and CDR2 FYNNEI come from the germline V gene. CDR3 length: 14 residues. CDR3 sequence reads: CASTGTSAYNEQFF. CDR3 sequence (DNA): TGTGCCAGCACCGGGACTAGCGCATACAATGAGCAGTTCTTC.

This clone was seen just once. The chain recombines TRBV28 with TRBJ2-7; 7 bases match TRBD1. Germline V CDR1 and CDR2: MDHEN, SYDVKM. The CDR3 has 11 residues. Losses at the gene ends were 7 bases for V and 7 bases for J; bases not matched to a gene: 4. The chain's CDR3 is CASTAGGEQYF. In DNA form, the CDR3 reads TGTGCCAGCACCGCAGGGGGTGAGCAGTACTTC.